One sample yielded the 22 T cell receptor beta chains listed below, sequenced in a study of tumor and adjacent non-tumor tissue in lung cancer. Three rounds of nested PCR, following a modified ARM-PCR protocol, produced the TCRbeta library. A single record per CDR3 protein comes from TCRdb applying MiXCR to the multiplex PCR reads. The sample holds 60,000 to 70,000 distinct CDR3 sequences, around 80% seen once. RNA was extracted from bulk tissue without any cell sorting. The normal lung tissue was taken more than 3 cm from the tumor edge. Sequencing used distant non-tumor lung tissue. Every receptor here comes from a man aged 55 to 70 with non-small cell lung cancer.

Details on this clonotype: An end of the junction differs from the germline gene, which may be a read error. The CDR3 region is CAISERRQSIDTQYF. Written as DNA, the CDR3 is TGTGCCATCAGTGAGCGTCGTCAGAGCATAGATACACAGTATTTT. The rearrangement links TRBV10-3 to TRBJ2-3, with unresolved D. This CDR3 is 15 amino acids long. Germline V CDR1 and CDR2: ENHRY, SYGVKD.

This sequence joins TRBV7-8 and TRBJ2-1; the D gene is possibly TRBD1 (5 bases). The CDR3 has 14 residues. Trimming shortened V by 8 bases and J by 8 bases, and 19 bases separated the two germline ends. Germline V lookup: CDR1 SGHVS, CDR2 FQNEAQ. CDR3 protein: CASRPLSRRDEQFF. CDR3 in DNA: TGTGCCAGCCGCCCGCTTAGCCGCAGGGATGAGCAGTTCTTC. The whole variable domain, filled in from reference TRBV7-8 and TRBJ2-1, reads GAGVSQSPRYKVAKRGQDVALRCDPISGHVSLFWYQQALGQGPEFLTYFQNEAQLDKSGLPSDRFFAERPEGSVSTLKIQRTQQEDSAVYLCASRPLSRRDEQFFGPGTRLTVL.

For this clonotype: Germline is not matched at one junction end, which may reflect a read error. This chain joins TRBV20-1 and TRBJ2-7, with D possibly called TRBD1 or TRBD2 (5 bases each). The CDR3 covers 12 residues. The germline V gene encodes CDR1 DFQATT and CDR2 SNEGSKA (reference sequence). Here the CDR3 reads CSAREQVWEQYF. CDR3 nucleotide sequence: TGCAGTGCCAGGGAACAGGTATGGGAGCAATACTTC.

Concerning this clonotype: Sequence at one end of the junction differs from germline and may be a read error. The gene calls are TRBV20-1 and TRBJ2-1; weak D call: TRBD2 (6 bases). Germline V gene data show CDR1 as DFQATT and CDR2 as SNEGSKA (reference sequence). The length of the CDR3 is 13 residues. In DNA form, the CDR3 reads TGCGGTGCTCCACGGGAGACCTACAATGCGCAGTTCTTC. It is translated as CGAPRETYNAQFF.

With respect to this clonotype: Since no conserved phenylalanine or tryptophan closes the CDR3, a read error is the likely cause. The chain links TRBV19 to TRBJ2-6; D is unclear. The germline V gene has CDR1 LNHDA and CDR2 SQIVND (reference sequence). This CDR3 spans 15 amino acids. The V end was cut by 7 bases, the J end by 0 bases, with 10 bases between. In nucleotides, the CDR3 is TGTGCCAGTACTTCACGGAACTCTGGGGCCAACGTCCTGACTTTG. Residues: CASTSRNSGANVLTL.

Turning to this clonotype: At one boundary the junction diverges from the germline segment, which might be a read error. This chain links TRBV29-1 with TRBJ2-5; 7 bases map to TRBD1. The germline V gene has CDR1 SQVTM and CDR2 ANQGSEA. This CDR3 is 14 amino acids long. CDR3 region: CSVEGQGVGETLYF. The CDR3 DNA follows: TGCAGCGTTGAGGGTCAGGGGGTAGGGGAGACCCTGTACTTC.

The V gene is TRBV29-1, the J gene TRBJ2-3; D unclear. The CDR3 sequence is 13 residues long. Trimming removed 7 bases at V and 3 bases at J, with 14 bases between. The germline V gene has CDR1 SQVTM and CDR2 ANQGSEA. In nucleotides, the CDR3 is TGCAGCGCAAGGAACCGAAGAACAGATACGCAGTATTTT. Its translation is CSARNRRTDTQYF.

With regard to this clonotype: The CDR3 does not close with the conserved phenylalanine or tryptophan, likely indicating a read error. The chain joins TRBV4-2 to TRBJ1-5; D unresolved. The CDR3 length is 15 residues. The germline CDR1 and CDR2 sequences are LGHNA and YNFKEQ. Written as DNA, the CDR3 is TGTGCCCGCAGCCAGACCGGGATAGGCAAGCAGCCCCAGCATTCT. This encodes CARSQTGIGKQPQHS.

The table lists this clonotype with a few counts. This may be a read error, as it is one base from a much larger clone. This rearrangement joins TRBV11-2 to TRBJ2-1; the D is unclear. Germline values: CDR1 SGHAT, CDR2 FQNNGV. The CDR3 spans 11 residues. The CDR3 here is CASSLYNGQFF. CDR3 nucleotide sequence: TGTGCCAGCAGCTTGTACAATGGGCAGTTCTTC. Full variable domain (rest looked up from reference TRBV11-2 and TRBJ2-1): EAGVAQSPRYKIIEKRQSVAFWCNPISGHATLYWYQQILGQGPKLLIQFQNNGVVDDSQLPKDRFSAERLKGVDSTLKIQPAKLEDSAVYLCASSLYNGQFFGPGTRLTVL.

This clonotype was seen many times. A much larger clone lies a single base off, so this may be a read error. The chain is built from TRBV2 and TRBJ2-7; D remains ambiguous. From germline, CDR1 is SNHLY and CDR2 FYNNEI. CDR3 length: 12 residues. V lost 10 bases, J lost 1 base, and 11 bases lay in between. As DNA, the CDR3 is TGTGCCAACAGCCTAGGTTCCTACGAGCAGTACTTC. This codes for CANSLGSYEQYF.

In regard to this clonotype: One end of the junction fails to match germline, which may point to a read error. The chain uses TRBV29-1 and TRBJ1-4; TRBD1 aligns across 7 bases. Germline assignment: CDR1 SQVTM and CDR2 ANQGSEA. The CDR3 is 14 residues long. CDR3 nucleotide sequence: TGCAGCGTGGGGATAGGGGGCACTATTGAAAAACAGTTTTTT. Translation: CSVGIGGTIEKQFF.

A note on this clonotype: This may be a read error: a much more frequent sequence differs by one nucleotide. This chain connects TRBV30 to TRBJ2-4; 7 positions agree with TRBD2. This CDR3 spans 15 amino acids. From germline, CDR1 is GTSNPN and CDR2 SVGIG (reference sequence). In nucleotides, the CDR3 is TGTGCCTGGGCGCGCCGCGGGGGAGCCAAAAACGTTCAGTACTTC. It codes for CAWARRGGAKNVQYF.

Worth noting for this clonotype: One end of the junction does not line up with germline, which may come from a read error. The genes are TRBV12-3 or TRBV12-4 and TRBJ2-7; tentative D call: TRBD1 (5 bases). The CDR3 has 14 residues. CDR3 sequence (DNA): TGTGCCAACAGGACCGGACACAGCTCCTACGAGCAATACTTC. Protein sequence: CANRTGHSSYEQYF.

The chain links TRBV29-1 to TRBJ2-1, with D perhaps given as TRBD1 or TRBD2 (5 bases each). Trimming cost V 1 base and J 6 bases, with 19 bases left between them. The CDR3 sequence is 16 residues long. Looked up from germline, CDR1 is SQVTM and CDR2 is ANQGSEA. This CDR3 reads CSVEVPVGTGFNEQFF. CDR3 in DNA: TGCAGCGTTGAAGTCCCGGTCGGGACGGGGTTCAATGAGCAGTTCTTC.

As concerns this clonotype: The junction departs from the called germline gene at one end, perhaps through a read error. The chain combines TRBV10-1 with TRBJ2-3, with 9 bases lining up with TRBD2. The CDR3 sequence is 14 residues long. Germline V gene sequence: CDR1 WNHNN, CDR2 SYGVQD (reference sequence). Written as DNA, the CDR3 is TGCGCTAGCAGGGATAGCGGGGGTACAGATACGCAGTATTTT. It translates to CASRDSGGTDTQYF.

Turning to this clonotype: A much larger clone differs from this one at a single base, so this may be a read error. V gene TRBV20-1 combines with J gene TRBJ2-1; 12 bases match TRBD2. Germline CDR1 and CDR2: DFQATT and SNEGSKA (reference sequence). This CDR3 comprises 15 residues. In DNA, the CDR3 is TGCAATGCCCTGACGACTAGCGGGAGCGACAATGAGCAGTTCTTC. This sequence encodes CNALTTSGSDNEQFF.

As regards this clonotype: With a much larger clone just one base away, this may be a read error. V gene TRBV2 combines with J gene TRBJ2-5; a possible D gene is TRBD1 (6 bases). V lost 10 bases and J lost 1, with 13 bases in between. Germline assignment: CDR1 SNHLY and CDR2 FYNNEI. The CDR3 length is 13 residues. Written as DNA, the CDR3 is TGTGCCAACGGACAGAGGCGCCAAGAGACCCAGTACTTC. It codes for CANGQRRQETQYF.

With regard to this clonotype: A much larger clone sits a single nucleotide away, making a read error possible. The J gene is TRBJ2-3, the V gene TRBV14; TRBD2 matches 9 bases. The CDR3 has 15 residues. Germline loops: CDR1 SGHDN, CDR2 FVKESK. The CDR3 DNA is TGTGTCAGCAGCCAAGCGGGAGGAGGAGCAGATACGCAGTATTTT. This gives the protein CVSSQAGGGADTQYF.

A note on this clonotype: The junction differs from germline at one of its ends, possibly a read error. V gene TRBV12-3 or TRBV12-4 combines with J gene TRBJ1-5, with D maybe TRBD1 (5 bases). CDR3 length equals 16 residues. In nucleotides, the CDR3 is TGTGCCAGCAGCACGCCGGACAAATATAGCAATCATCCCCAGCAGTTT. Its translation is CASSTPDKYSNHPQQF.

To note about this clonotype: This could be a read error, since a much larger clone is one nucleotide away. The J gene is TRBJ2-1, the V gene TRBV7-9, with TRBD2 matching 9 bases. CDR3 length: 13 residues. CDR1 SEHNR and CDR2 FQNEAQ come from the germline V gene (reference sequence). The DNA of the CDR3 is TGTGTCAGCGGGACTAGCAACTACAATGAGCAGTTCTTC. Residues: CVSGTSNYNEQFF.

The chain carries TRBV28 and TRBJ2-1, with 7 bases fitting TRBD2. Germline V gene lookup returns CDR1 MDHEN and CDR2 SYDVKM. The CDR3 sequence is 14 residues long. CDR3 amino acids: CISSPSGAYNEQFF. The DNA for the CDR3 is TGTATTAGCAGTCCTAGCGGTGCCTACAATGAGCAGTTCTTC.

Only a few counts were recorded for this clonotype. The J gene is TRBJ1-1, the V gene TRBV29-1; D perhaps matches TRBD1 (5 bases). Germline CDR1 and CDR2: SQVTM and ANQGSEA. This CDR3 is built from 12 residues. CDR3 coding DNA: TGCAGTGGGGGGATAGGGAACACTGAAGCTTTCTTT. Translating it yields CSGGIGNTEAFF.